This T cell receptor (beta chain) appears in the sequencing data of a study of blood T cell repertoires in COVID-19. About the study: T cells, B-cell-depleted T cells, or PBMCs supplied cDNA or gDNA.

Trimming pared 4 bases from V and 4 bases from J, leaving 11 bases between. Germline values: CDR1 SQVTM, CDR2 ANQGSEA. The CDR3 loop spans 13 amino acids. This clone is classed as medium-sized (0.01 to 0.1%). Sequenced by immunoSEQ multiplex PCR; TCRdb stores in-frame clones only, minus some. The data hold 22,000 or so clones, with about 90% observed a single time. The chain couples TRBV29-1 to TRBJ1-5; unclear D gene. The sequencing input was peripheral blood. This clonotype originated in a human donor in a cohort sampled during active COVID-19. The CDR3 reads CSVALGVNQPQHF. The CDR3 DNA is TGCAGCGTTGCGCTGGGAGTAAATCAGCCCCAGCATTTT. The full variable domain, its missing parts supplied by reference TRBV29-1 and TRBJ1-5, is SAVISQKPSRDICQRGTSLTIQCQVDSQVTMMFWYRQQPGQSLTLIATANQGSEATYESGFVIDKFPISRPNLTFSTLTVSNMSPEDSSIYLCSVALGVNQPQHFGDGTRLSIL.